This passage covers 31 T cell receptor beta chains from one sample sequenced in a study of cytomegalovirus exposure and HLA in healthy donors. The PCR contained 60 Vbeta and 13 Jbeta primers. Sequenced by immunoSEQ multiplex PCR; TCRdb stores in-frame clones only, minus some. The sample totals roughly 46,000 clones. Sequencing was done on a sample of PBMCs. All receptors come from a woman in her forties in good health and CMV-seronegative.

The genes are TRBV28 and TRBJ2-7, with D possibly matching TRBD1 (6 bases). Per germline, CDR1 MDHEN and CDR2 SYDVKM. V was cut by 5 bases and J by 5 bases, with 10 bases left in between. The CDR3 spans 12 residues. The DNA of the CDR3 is TGTGCCAGCAGTCCAGACAGGCACGAGCAGTACTTC. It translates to CASSPDRHEQYF.

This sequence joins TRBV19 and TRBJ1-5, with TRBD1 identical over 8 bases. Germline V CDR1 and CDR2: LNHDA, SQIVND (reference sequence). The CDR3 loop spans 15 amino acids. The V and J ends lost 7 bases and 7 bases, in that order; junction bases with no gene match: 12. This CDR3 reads CASIETGVAWQPQHF. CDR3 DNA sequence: TGTGCCAGTATCGAGACAGGGGTCGCTTGGCAGCCCCAGCATTTT.

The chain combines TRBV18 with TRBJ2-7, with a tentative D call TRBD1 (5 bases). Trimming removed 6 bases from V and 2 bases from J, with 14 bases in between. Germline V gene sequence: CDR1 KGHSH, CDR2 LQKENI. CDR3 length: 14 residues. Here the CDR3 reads CASSYDSVAYEQYF. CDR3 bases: TGTGCCAGCTCGTACGACAGCGTCGCCTACGAGCAGTACTTC.

CDR3 bases: TGTGCCAGCAGCGTAGGTGGCCGGGAGGGCACAGATACGCAGTATTTT. This codes for CASSVGGREGTDTQYF. The chain employs TRBV9 and TRBJ2-3; the match to TRBD2 covers 7 bases. Germline V lookup: CDR1 SGDLS, CDR2 YYNGEE. This CDR3 spans 16 amino acids. The V and J ends lost 0 bases and 1 base, in that order; junction bases with no gene match: 5.

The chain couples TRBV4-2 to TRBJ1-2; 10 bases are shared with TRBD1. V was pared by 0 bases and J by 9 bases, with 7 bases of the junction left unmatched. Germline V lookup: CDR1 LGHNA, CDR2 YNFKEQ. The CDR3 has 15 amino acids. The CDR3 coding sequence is TGTGCCAGCAGCCAAGATTTTCGGGACAGGGGTCGCTACACCTTC. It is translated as CASSQDFRDRGRYTF.

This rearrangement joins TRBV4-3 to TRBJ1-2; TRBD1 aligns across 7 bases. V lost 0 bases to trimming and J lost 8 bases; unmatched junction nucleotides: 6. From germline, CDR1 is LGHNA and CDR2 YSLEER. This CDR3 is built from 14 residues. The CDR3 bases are TGCGCCAGCAGCCAAGATATCCAGGGGGTCGGCTACACCTTC. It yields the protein CASSQDIQGVGYTF.

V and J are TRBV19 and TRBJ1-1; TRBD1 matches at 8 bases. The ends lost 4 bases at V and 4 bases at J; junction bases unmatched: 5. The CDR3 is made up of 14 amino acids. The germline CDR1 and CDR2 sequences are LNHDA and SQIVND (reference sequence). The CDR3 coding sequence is TGTGCCAGTAGTAGACAGGGGAGGGGCACTGAAGCTTTCTTT. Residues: CASSRQGRGTEAFF.

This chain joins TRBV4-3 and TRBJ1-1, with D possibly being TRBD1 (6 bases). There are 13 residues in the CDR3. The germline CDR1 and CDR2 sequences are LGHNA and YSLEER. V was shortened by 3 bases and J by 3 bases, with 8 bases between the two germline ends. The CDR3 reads CASSQGQYTEAFF. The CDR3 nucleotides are TGCGCCAGCAGCCAGGGACAATACACTGAAGCTTTCTTT.

The CDR3 here is CASMTGTYEQYF. The CDR3 nucleotides read TGTGCCAGCATGACGGGAACCTACGAGCAGTACTTC. The chain joins TRBV2 to TRBJ2-7; D might be TRBD2 (5 bases). This CDR3 has 12 residues. Germline V gives CDR1 SNHLY, CDR2 FYNNEI. V was cut by 7 bases and J by 2 bases, with 9 bases left in between.

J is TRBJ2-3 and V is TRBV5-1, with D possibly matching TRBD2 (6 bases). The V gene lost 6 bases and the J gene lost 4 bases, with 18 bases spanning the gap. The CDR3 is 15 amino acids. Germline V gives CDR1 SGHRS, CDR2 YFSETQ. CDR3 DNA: TGCGCCAGCACCCTAAATGGCGGGAAAGCAGATACGCAGTATTTT. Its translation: CASTLNGGKADTQYF.

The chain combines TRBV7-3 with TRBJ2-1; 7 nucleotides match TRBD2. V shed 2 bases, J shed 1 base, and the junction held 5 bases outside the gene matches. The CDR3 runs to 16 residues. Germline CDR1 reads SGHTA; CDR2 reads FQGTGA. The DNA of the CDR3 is TGTGCCAGCAGCTTAGGCGGGAGCGGGTCCTACAATGAGCAGTTCTTC. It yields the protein CASSLGGSGSYNEQFF.

The CDR3 nucleotides read TGTGCCAGCAGTTACTCGGGAACTAGCGGGGGGAATGAGCAGTTCTTC. Encoded protein: CASSYSGTSGGNEQFF. The chain uses TRBV6-5 and TRBJ2-1, with TRBD2 identical over 12 bases. Germline V CDR1 and CDR2: MNHEY, SVGAGI. V lost 0 bases and J lost 7; bases outside the gene matches: 4. This CDR3 is built from 16 residues.

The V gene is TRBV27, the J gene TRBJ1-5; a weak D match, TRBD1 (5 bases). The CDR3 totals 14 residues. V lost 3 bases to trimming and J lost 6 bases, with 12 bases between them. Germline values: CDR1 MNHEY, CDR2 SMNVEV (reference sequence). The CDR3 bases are TGTGCCAGCAGTTTTTTAGGGGCCAGTCAGCCCCAGCATTTT. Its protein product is CASSFLGASQPQHF.

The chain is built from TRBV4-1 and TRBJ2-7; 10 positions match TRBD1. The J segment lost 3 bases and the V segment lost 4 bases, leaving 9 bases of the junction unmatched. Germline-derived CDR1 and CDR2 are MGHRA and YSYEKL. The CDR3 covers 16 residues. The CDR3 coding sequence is TGCGCCAGCAGCCTCCTTCCGGGACAGGGGTACTACGAGCAGTACTTC. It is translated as CASSLLPGQGYYEQYF.

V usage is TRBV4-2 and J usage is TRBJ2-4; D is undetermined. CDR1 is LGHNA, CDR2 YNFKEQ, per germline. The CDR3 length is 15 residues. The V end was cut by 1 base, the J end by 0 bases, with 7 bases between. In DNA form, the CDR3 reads TGTGCCAGCAGCCAAGGGCTTATAGCCAAAAACATTCAGTACTTC. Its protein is CASSQGLIAKNIQYF.

This chain's CDR3 is CASSYSIQDRAGGYTF. CDR3 sequence (DNA): TGTGCCAGCAGTTACTCTATTCAAGACAGGGCTGGTGGCTACACCTTC. The chain is built from TRBV6-5 and TRBJ1-2; 7 nucleotides agree with TRBD1. V shed 0 bases, J shed 7 bases, and the junction held 11 bases outside the gene matches. CDR3 length equals 16 residues. CDR1 is MNHEY, CDR2 SVGAGI, per germline.

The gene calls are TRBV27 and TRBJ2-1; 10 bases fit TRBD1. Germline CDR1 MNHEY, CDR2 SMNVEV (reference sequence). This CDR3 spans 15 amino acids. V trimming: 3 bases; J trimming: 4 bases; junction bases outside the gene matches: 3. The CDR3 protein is CASSFQGQGYNEQFF. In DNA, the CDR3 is TGTGCCAGCAGTTTTCAGGGACAGGGGTACAATGAGCAGTTCTTC.

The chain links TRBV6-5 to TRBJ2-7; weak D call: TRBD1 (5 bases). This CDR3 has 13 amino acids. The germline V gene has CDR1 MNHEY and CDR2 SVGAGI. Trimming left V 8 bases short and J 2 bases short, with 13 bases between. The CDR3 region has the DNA TGTGCCAGCGGCTCAGGGCGCGCCTACGAGCAGTACTTC. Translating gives CASGSGRAYEQYF.

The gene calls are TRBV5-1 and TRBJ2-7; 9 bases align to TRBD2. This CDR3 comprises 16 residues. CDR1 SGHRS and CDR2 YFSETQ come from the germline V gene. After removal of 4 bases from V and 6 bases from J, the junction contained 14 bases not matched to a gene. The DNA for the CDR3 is TGCGCCAGCAGCCGGAGGTCGGGACTAGCTGCGGCCGAGCAGTACTTC. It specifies CASSRRSGLAAAEQYF.

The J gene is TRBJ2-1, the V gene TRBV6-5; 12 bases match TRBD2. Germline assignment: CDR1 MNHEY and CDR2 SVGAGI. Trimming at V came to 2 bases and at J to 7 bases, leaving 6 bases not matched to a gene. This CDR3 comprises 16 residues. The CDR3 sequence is CASSYTPGTSGNEQFF. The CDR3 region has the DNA TGTGCCAGCAGTTACACTCCCGGGACTAGCGGGAATGAGCAGTTCTTC.

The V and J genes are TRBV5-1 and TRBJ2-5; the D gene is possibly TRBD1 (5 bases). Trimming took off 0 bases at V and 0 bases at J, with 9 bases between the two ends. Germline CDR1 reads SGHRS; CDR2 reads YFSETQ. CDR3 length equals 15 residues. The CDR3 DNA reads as TGCGCCAGCAGCTTGGAGACAGTGTACCAAGAGACCCAGTACTTC. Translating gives CASSLETVYQETQYF. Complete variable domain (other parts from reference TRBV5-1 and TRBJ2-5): KAGVTQTPRYLIKTRGQQVTLSCSPISGHRSVSWYQQTPGQGLQFLFEYFSETQRNKGNFPGRFSGRQFSNSRSEMNVSTLELGDSALYLCASSLETVYQETQYFGPGTRLLVL.

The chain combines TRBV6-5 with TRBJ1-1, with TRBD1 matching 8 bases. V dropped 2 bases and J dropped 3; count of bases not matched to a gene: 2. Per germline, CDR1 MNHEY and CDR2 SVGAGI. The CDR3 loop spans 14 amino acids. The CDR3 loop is CASSYAGGDTEAFF. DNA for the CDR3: TGTGCCAGCAGTTACGCAGGGGGCGACACTGAAGCTTTCTTT.

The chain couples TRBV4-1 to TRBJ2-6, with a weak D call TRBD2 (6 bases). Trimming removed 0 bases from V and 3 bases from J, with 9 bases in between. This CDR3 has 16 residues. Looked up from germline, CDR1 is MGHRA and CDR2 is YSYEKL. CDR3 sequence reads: CASSQDAGYGANVLTF. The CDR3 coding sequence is TGCGCCAGCAGCCAAGATGCGGGGTATGGGGCCAACGTCCTGACTTTC.

The CDR3 loop reads CASSPLGQGRGGQYF. The CDR3 nucleotides are TGTGCCAGCAGTCCGCTCGGACAGGGTAGAGGGGGGCAGTACTTC. J is TRBJ2-7 and V is TRBV27; 8 bases align to TRBD1. The CDR3 covers 15 residues. Per germline, CDR1 MNHEY and CDR2 SMNVEV (reference sequence). With 5 bases clipped from V and 9 bases from J, the junction kept 15 bases outside the gene matches.

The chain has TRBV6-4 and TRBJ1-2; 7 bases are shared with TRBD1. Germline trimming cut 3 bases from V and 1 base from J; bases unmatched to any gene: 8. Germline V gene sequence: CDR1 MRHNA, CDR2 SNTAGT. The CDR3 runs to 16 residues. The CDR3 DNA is TGTGCCAGCAGTGATCACAACAGGGGTCATAACTATGGCTACACCTTC. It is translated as CASSDHNRGHNYGYTF.

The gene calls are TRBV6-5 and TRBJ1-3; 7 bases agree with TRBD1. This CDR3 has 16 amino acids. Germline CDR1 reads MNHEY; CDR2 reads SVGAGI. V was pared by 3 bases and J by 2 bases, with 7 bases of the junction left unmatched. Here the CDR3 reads CASSYTAGGPGNTIYF. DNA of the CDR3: TGTGCCAGCAGTTATACGGCAGGGGGTCCTGGAAACACCATATATTTT.

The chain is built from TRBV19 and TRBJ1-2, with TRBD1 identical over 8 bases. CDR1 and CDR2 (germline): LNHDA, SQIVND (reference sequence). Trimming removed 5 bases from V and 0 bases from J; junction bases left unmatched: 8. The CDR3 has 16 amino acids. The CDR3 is CASSFRGLVSNYGYTF. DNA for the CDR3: TGTGCCAGTAGTTTCAGGGGGCTCGTATCTAACTATGGCTACACCTTC.

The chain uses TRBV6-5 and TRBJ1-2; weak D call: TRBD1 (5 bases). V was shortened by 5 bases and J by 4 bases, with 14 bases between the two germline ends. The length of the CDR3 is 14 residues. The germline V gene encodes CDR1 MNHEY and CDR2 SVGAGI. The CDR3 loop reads CASSKKGKSYGYTF. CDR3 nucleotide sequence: TGTGCCAGCAGTAAAAAGGGGAAATCCTATGGCTACACCTTC.

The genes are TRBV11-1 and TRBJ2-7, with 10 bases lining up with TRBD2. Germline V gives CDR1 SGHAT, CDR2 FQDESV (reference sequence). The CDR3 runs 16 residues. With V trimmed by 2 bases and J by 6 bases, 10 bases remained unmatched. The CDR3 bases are TGTGCCAGCAGCTTACGTTCCCTAGCGGGAGTTTCCGAGCAGTACTTC. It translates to CASSLRSLAGVSEQYF.

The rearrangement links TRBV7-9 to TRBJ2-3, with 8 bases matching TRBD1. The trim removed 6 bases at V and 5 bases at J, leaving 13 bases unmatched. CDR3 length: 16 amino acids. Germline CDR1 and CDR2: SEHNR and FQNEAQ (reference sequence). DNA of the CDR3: TGTGCCAGCAGGTTTGCAGGGGGCTCGGGTGGAGATACGCAGTATTTT. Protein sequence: CASRFAGGSGGDTQYF.

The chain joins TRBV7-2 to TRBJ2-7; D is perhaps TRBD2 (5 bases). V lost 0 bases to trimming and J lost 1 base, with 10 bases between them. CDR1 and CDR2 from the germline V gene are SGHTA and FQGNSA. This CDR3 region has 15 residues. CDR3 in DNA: TGTGCCAGCAGCTTAGCGCGCGGGCTATCCTACGAGCAGTACTTC. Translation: CASSLARGLSYEQYF. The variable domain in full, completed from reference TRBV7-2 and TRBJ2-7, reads GAGVSQSPSNKVTEKGKDVELRCDPISGHTALYWYRQSLGQGLEFLIYFQGNSAPDKSGLPSDRFSAERTGGSVSTLTIQRTQQEDSAVYLCASSLARGLSYEQYFGPGTRLTVT.